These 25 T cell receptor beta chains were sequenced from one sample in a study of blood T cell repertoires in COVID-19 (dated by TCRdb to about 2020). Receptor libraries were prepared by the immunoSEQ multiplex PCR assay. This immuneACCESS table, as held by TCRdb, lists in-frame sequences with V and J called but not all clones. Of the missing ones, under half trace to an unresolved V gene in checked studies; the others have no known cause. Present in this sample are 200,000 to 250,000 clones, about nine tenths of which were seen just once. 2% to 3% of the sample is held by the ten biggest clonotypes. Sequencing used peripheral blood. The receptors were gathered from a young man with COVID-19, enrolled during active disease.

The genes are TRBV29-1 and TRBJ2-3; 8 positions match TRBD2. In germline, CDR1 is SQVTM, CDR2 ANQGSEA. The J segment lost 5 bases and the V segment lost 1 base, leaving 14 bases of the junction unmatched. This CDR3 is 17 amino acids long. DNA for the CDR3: TGCAGCGTTGAAGGCCCGTTCCGGGGGGGCCGAGTAGATACGCAGTATTTT. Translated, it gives CSVEGPFRGGRVDTQYF.

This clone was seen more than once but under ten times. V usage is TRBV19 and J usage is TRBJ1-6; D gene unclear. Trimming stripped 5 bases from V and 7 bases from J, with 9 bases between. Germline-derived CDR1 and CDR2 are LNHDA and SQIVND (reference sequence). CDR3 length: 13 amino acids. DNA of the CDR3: TGTGCCAGTAGTCGGGTTTCCAATTCACCCCTCCACTTT. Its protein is CASSRVSNSPLHF.

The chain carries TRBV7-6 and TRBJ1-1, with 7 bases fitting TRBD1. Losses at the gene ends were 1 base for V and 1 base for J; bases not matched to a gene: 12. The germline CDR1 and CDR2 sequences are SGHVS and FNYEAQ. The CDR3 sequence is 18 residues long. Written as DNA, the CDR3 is TGTGCCAGCAGCTTAGGGGAGCCCGGACAGGAATGGAACACTGAAGCTTTCTTT. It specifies CASSLGEPGQEWNTEAFF.

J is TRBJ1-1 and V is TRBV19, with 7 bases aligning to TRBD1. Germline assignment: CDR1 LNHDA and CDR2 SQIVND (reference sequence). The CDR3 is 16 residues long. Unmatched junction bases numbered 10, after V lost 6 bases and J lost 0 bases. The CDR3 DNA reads TGTGCCAGTAGCGAGGGACAGTTCGTAATGAACACTGAAGCTTTCTTT. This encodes CASSEGQFVMNTEAFF.

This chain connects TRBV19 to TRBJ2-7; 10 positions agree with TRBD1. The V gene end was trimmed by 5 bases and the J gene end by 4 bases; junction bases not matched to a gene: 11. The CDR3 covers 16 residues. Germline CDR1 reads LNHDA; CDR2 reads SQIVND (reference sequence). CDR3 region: CASSVGQTGGSYEQYF. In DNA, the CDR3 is TGTGCCAGTAGTGTGGGGCAGACAGGGGGCTCGTACGAGCAGTACTTC.

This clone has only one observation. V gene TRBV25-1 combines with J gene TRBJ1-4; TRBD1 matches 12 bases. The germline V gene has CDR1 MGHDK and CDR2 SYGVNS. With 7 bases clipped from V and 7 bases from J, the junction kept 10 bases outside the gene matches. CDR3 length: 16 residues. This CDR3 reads CASKPGQGAKGEKLFF. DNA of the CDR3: TGTGCCAGCAAGCCGGGACAGGGGGCAAAAGGTGAAAAACTGTTTTTT. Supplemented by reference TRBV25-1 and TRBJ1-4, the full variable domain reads EADIYQTPRYLVIGTGKKITLECSQTMGHDKMYWYQQDPGMELHLIHYSYGVNSTEKGDLSSESTVSRIRTEHFPLTLESARPSHTSQYLCASKPGQGAKGEKLFFGSGTQLSVL.

CDR3 sequence (DNA): TGTGCCAGCAGTTTTAGAGTCGCTAGCGGGACTGATAGCTACGAGCAGTACTTC. The encoded protein is CASSFRVASGTDSYEQYF. The gene calls are TRBV7-6 and TRBJ2-7; 9 bases are a match to TRBD2. Germline values: CDR1 SGHVS, CDR2 FNYEAQ. The CDR3 sequence is 18 residues long. The V gene end was trimmed by 6 bases and the J gene end by 3 bases; junction bases not matched to a gene: 18.

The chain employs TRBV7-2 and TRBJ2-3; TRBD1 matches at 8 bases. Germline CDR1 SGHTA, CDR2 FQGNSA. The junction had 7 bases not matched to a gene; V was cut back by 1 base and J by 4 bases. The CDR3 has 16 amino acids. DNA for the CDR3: TGTGCCAGCAGCTTAGGGGCAGGGGGCATGGCAGATACGCAGTATTTT. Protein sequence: CASSLGAGGMADTQYF.

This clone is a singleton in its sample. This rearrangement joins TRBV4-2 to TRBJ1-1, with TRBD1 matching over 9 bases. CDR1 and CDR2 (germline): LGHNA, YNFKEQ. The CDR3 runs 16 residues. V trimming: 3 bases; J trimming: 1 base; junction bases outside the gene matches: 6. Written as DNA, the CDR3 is TGTGCCAGCAGCCAGCCCCAGGGACAGGGGAACACTGAAGCTTTCTTT. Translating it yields CASSQPQGQGNTEAFF.

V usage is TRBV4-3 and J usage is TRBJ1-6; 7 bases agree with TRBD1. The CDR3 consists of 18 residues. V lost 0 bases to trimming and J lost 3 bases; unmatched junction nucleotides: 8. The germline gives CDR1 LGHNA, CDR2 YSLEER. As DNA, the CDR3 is TGCGCCAGCAGCCAAGAGGTGGGACAGACGGTCTATAATTCACCCCTCCACTTT. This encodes CASSQEVGQTVYNSPLHF.

The CDR3 nucleotides are TGTGCCAGCAGCGCCGGGGAGGTTTATAATTCACCCCTCCACTTT. Translated: CASSAGEVYNSPLHF. The chain is built from TRBV7-2 and TRBJ1-6; D unclear. Per germline, CDR1 SGHTA and CDR2 FQGNSA. V was pared by 5 bases and J by 4 bases, with 12 bases between. The CDR3 is 15 amino acids.

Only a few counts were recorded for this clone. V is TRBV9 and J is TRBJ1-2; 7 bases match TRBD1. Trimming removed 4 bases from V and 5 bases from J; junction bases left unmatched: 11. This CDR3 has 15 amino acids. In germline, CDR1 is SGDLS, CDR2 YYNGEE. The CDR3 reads CASSSQGAGGYGYTF. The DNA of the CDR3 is TGTGCCAGCAGCTCCCAGGGAGCAGGGGGGTATGGCTACACCTTC.

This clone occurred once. CDR3 sequence: CASSLSGQIYYGYTF. CDR3 in DNA: TGTGCCAGCAGCTTGTCGGGTCAGATATACTATGGCTACACCTTC. The chain joins TRBV5-8 to TRBJ1-2; D gene uncertain. The germline V and J ends were trimmed by 1 base and 3 bases, with 13 bases remaining between them. CDR1 is SGHTS, CDR2 YDEGEE, per germline. The CDR3 covers 15 residues.

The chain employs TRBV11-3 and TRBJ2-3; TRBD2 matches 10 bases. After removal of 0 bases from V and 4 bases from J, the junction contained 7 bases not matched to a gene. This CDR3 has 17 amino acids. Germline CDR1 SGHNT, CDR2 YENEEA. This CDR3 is CASSLEVGLAGADTQYF. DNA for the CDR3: TGTGCCAGCAGCTTAGAAGTAGGGCTAGCGGGAGCAGATACGCAGTATTTT.

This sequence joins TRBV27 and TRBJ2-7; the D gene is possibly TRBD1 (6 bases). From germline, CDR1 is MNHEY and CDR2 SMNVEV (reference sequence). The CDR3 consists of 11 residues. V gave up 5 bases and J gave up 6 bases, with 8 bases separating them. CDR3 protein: CASSRGFEQYF. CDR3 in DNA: TGTGCCAGCAGTAGGGGGTTCGAGCAGTACTTC.

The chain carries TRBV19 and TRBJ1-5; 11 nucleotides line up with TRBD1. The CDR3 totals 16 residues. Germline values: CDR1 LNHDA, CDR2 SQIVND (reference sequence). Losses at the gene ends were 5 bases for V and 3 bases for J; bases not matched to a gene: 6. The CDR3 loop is CASSSRTGGFNQPQHF. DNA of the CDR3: TGTGCCAGTAGTTCCAGGACAGGGGGCTTCAATCAGCCCCAGCATTTT.

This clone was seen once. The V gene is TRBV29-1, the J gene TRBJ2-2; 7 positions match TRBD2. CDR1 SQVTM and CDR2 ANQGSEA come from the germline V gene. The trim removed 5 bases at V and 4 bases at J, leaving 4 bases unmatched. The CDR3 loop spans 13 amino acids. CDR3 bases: TGCAGCGTTTGGGGGAGGGGCACCGGGGAGCTGTTTTTT. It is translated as CSVWGRGTGELFF.

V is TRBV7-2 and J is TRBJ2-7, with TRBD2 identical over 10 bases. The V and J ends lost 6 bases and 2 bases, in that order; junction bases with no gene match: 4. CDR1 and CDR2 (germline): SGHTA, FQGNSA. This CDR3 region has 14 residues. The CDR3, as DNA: TGTGCCAGCAGGCCTAGCGGGAGCACCTACGAGCAGTACTTC. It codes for CASRPSGSTYEQYF.

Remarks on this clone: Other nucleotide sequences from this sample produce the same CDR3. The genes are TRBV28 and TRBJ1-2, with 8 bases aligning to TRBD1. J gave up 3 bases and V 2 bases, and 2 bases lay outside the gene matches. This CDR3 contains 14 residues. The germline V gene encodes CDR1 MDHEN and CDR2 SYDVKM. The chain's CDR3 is CASSLTGGYYGYTF. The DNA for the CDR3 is TGTGCCAGCAGTTTAACAGGGGGATACTATGGCTACACCTTC.

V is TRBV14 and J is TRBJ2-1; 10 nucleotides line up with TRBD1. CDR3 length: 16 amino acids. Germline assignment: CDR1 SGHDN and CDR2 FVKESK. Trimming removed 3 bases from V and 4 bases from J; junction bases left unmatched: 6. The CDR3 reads CASSHVGQGSYNEQFF. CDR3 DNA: TGTGCCAGCAGCCATGTGGGACAGGGGAGTTACAATGAGCAGTTCTTC.

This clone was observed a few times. This CDR3 reads CASSPRTGTTYEQYF. Written as DNA, the CDR3 is TGTGCCAGCAGCCCAAGGACAGGTACGACCTACGAGCAGTACTTC. The V and J genes are TRBV7-9 and TRBJ2-7, with 7 bases that match TRBD1. The V segment lost 5 bases and the J segment 2 bases; nucleotides outside the gene matches: 9. Germline V gives CDR1 SEHNR, CDR2 FQNEAQ (reference sequence). The CDR3 runs 15 residues. The complete variable domain, with remaining parts taken from reference TRBV7-9 and TRBJ2-7, reads DTGVSQNPRHKITKRGQNVTFRCDPISEHNRLYWYRQTLGQGPEFLTYFQNEAQLEKSRLLSDRFSAERPKGSFSTLEIQRTEQGDSAMYLCASSPRTGTTYEQYFGPGTRLTVT.

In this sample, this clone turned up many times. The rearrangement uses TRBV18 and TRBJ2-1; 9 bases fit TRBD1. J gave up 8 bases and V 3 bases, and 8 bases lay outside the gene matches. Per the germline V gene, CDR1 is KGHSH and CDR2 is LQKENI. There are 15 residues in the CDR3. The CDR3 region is CASSPAGQGGHEQFF. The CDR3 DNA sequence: TGTGCCAGCTCACCGGCGGGACAGGGTGGGCATGAGCAGTTCTTC.

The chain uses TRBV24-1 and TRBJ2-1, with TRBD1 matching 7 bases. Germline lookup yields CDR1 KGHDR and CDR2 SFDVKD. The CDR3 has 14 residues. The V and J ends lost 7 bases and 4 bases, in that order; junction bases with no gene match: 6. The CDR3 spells CATSEPGQYNEQFF. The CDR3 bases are TGTGCCACCAGCGAGCCGGGACAGTACAATGAGCAGTTCTTC.

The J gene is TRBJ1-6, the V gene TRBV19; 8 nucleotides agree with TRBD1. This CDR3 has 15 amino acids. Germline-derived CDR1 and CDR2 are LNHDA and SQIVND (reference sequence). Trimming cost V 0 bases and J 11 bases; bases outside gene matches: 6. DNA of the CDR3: TGTGCCAGTAGTATAGAGACAGGGGTACGGACACCCCTCCACTTT. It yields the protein CASSIETGVRTPLHF.

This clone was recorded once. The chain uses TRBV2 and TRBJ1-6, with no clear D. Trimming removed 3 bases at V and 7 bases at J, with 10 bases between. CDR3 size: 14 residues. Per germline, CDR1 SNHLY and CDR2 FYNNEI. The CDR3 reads CASSEWTGNSPLHF. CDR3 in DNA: TGTGCCAGCAGTGAGTGGACTGGGAATTCACCCCTCCACTTT.